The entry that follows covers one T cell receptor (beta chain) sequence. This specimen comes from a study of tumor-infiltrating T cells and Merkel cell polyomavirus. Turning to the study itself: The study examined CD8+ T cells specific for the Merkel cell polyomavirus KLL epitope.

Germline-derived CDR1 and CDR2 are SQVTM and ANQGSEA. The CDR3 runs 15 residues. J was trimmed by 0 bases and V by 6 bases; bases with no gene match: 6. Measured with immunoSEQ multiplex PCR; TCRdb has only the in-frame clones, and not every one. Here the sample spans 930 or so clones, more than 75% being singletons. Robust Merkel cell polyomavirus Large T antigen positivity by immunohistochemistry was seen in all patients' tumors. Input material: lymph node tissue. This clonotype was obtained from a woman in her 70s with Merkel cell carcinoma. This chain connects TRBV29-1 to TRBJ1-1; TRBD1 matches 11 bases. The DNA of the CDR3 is TGCAGCGTCGCGGGACAGGGGGGATTGAACACTGAAGCTTTCTTT. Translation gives CSVAGQGGLNTEAFF.